This TCR beta chain was recorded in a study of regulatory T cells in long-lasting Graves disease. V lost 0 bases and J 2 bases, leaving 12 bases between the germline ends. This CDR3 spans 15 amino acids. CDR1 SGHRS and CDR2 YFSETQ come from the germline V gene. TCR beta libraries were built with iRepertoire HTBI primers and Arm-PCR of CDR3 regions. Each CDR3 protein is one row after TCRdb ran MiXCR on the multiplex PCR reads. This table has 300,000 to 500,000 distinct CDR3 sequences, around 21% appearing once. The time point here: persistent/refractory GD, antithyroid drugs over 5 years with positive TRAb. The TCR library used RNA extracted from PBMCs.

V usage is TRBV5-1 and J usage is TRBJ2-7, with D possibly called TRBD1 or TRBD2 (5 bases each). The sample here was peripheral blood mononuclear cells (PBMCs), taken when the disease was refractory, from a patient treated with antithyroid drugs. The receptor comes from a female donor with Graves disease. The DNA of the CDR3 is TGCGCCAGCAGCTTGGAGGGACGGGGACCCTACGAGCAGTACTTC. This translates into CASSLEGRGPYEQYF.